The entry below gives a single T cell receptor beta chain sequence along with its context. Its target is unknown. Germline V lookup: CDR1 PRHDT, CDR2 FYEKMQ (reference sequence). V was shortened by 4 bases and J by 5 bases, with 8 bases between the two germline ends. The CDR3 runs 12 residues. This specimen comes from a study of cytomegalovirus exposure and HLA in healthy donors. Study information: Of all 360 or so donors who were genotyped, roughly 81% belonged to the Caucasian-associated ancestry cluster.

General study findings and limits: Later, an analysis found that common viral pathogens appeared to be linked with several of the most significant clusters. In a later analysis, TCR beta V- and J-gene trimming was associated with a missense DCLRE1C variant.

PCR primers comprised 60 Vbeta and 13 Jbeta primers. As originally analysed: Later, some 79 million unique TCR beta chains were counted in an analysis, and approximately 10 million of them were shared. The table came from immunoSEQ multiplex PCR; TCRdb's copy has only in-frame clones and leaves some out. V and J calls and clone size follow that table, whereas D and trimming were derived from the DNA. The repertoire includes 89,000 or so clones, around four fifths of them detected once, and 4.5% to 7% sits in the top ten. The chain combines TRBV13 with TRBJ1-2; D not resolved. Sequenced material: PBMCs. This TCR was sampled from a woman under 30 in good health and CMV-seropositive. CDR3 region: CASSSPLYGYTF. The DNA for the CDR3 is TGTGCCAGCAGCTCCCCCCTGTATGGCTACACCTTC.